These T cell receptor beta chains were read from a single sample in a study of blood T cell repertoires in COVID-19. Clones were sequenced by immunoSEQ multiplex PCR, and TCRdb holds only the in-frame ones, with some missing. Of about 220,000 clones listed, around four fifths are singletons. Sequenced sample: peripheral blood. The receptors were sampled from a man aged 30-40 years with active or convalescent COVID-19. CDR3s include the opening cysteine and the closing phenylalanine or tryptophan. A D gene is named only where the DNA matches it firmly. Rows may omit the clone size; those that give it use once, few, many or a size class.

cdr3_aa | cdr3_nt | clone_size | j_call | d_call | v_call
CATSEMTGGPADTQYF | TGCGCCACCTCTGAAATGACAGGCGGGCCGGCAGATACGCAGTATTTT | . | TRBJ2-3 | . | TRBV4-1
CASSKTGAGNQPQHF | TGTGCCAGCAGCAAGACAGGGGCGGGCAATCAGCCCCAGCATTTT | . | TRBJ1-5 | TRBD1 | TRBV6-5
CASSQDPSGAYNEQFF | TGTGCCAGCAGCCAAGATCCCAGCGGGGCCTACAATGAGCAGTTCTTC | many | TRBJ2-1 | TRBD2 | TRBV4-2
CASEHRDSAPRDTQYF | TGTGCCAGTGAGCACCGGGACAGCGCCCCTCGGGATACGCAGTATTTT | . | TRBJ2-3 | TRBD1 | TRBV27
CASSNSYEQYF | TGTGCCAGCAGTAACTCATACGAGCAGTACTTC | once | TRBJ2-7 | . | TRBV12-3/TRBV12-4
CASSLDSRGEAFF | TGCGCCAGCAGCCTAGACAGCCGTGGGGAAGCTTTCTTT | . | TRBJ1-1 | . | TRBV5-1
CASREGNLPTQYF | TGTGCCAGCAGGGAGGGAAATCTCCCTACGCAGTATTTT | . | TRBJ2-3 | . | TRBV12-3/TRBV12-4
CASSITGMADTQYF | TGTGCCAGCAGCATCACAGGGATGGCGGATACGCAGTATTTT | . | TRBJ2-3 | . | TRBV6-7
CATSRDPYYGYTF | TGTGCCACCAGCAGAGATCCCTACTATGGCTACACCTTC | . | TRBJ1-2 | . | TRBV15
CASSLDGRGKSNQPQHF | TGTGCCAGCAGCTTAGACGGCAGGGGGAAGTCCAATCAGCCCCAGCATTTT | . | TRBJ1-5 | TRBD1 | TRBV7-9
CASSYSRQGGNEKLFF | TGTGCCAGCAGTTACTCCAGACAGGGCGGAAATGAAAAACTGTTTTTT | . | TRBJ1-4 | TRBD1 | TRBV6-5
CASSGGRGTEAFF | TGCGCCAGCAGTGGGGGCAGGGGCACTGAAGCTTTCTTT | . | TRBJ1-1 | . | TRBV10-2
CASSLVSGSPGNEQFF | TGTGCCAGCAGCTTAGTGAGCGGGAGTCCGGGTAATGAGCAGTTCTTC | . | TRBJ2-1 | TRBD2 | TRBV7-9
CASSRHRDSYEQYF | TGCGCCAGCAGCCGCCACCGGGACAGCTACGAGCAGTACTTC | . | TRBJ2-7 | TRBD1 | TRBV4-3
CASNVGEIYGYTF | TGTGCCAGCAACGTTGGAGAGATCTATGGCTACACCTTC | . | TRBJ1-2 | . | TRBV28
CASSLSSGQGYGYTF | TGTGCCAGCAGCTTATCTTCGGGACAGGGGTATGGCTACACCTTC | . | TRBJ1-2 | TRBD1 | TRBV7-2
CASSLFPGLATGELFF | TGTGCCAGCAGTCTCTTCCCGGGACTAGCCACCGGGGAGCTGTTTTTT | . | TRBJ2-2 | TRBD2 | TRBV28
CSVRQGNSYEQYF | TGCAGCGTTCGACAGGGGAACTCCTACGAGCAGTACTTC | . | TRBJ2-7 | TRBD1 | TRBV29-1
CASSLVSGDYEQYF | TGTGCCAGCAGCTTAGTCTCAGGGGACTACGAGCAGTACTTC | once | TRBJ2-7 | . | TRBV7-9
CASGQDYLGNEQFF | TGTGCCAGCGGGCAGGACTATCTAGGCAATGAGCAGTTCTTC | . | TRBJ2-1 | . | TRBV6-5
CASSLPREAEYSYNEQFF | TGTGCCAGCAGCCTCCCGAGGGAAGCGGAATACTCCTACAATGAGCAGTTCTTC | . | TRBJ2-1 | . | TRBV7-9
CASSGSRDSYSNQPQHF | TGTGCCAGCAGTGGATCGCGGGACAGCTATAGCAATCAGCCCCAGCATTTT | . | TRBJ1-5 | TRBD1 | TRBV2
CASSYRTSGMASYNEQFF | TGTGCCAGCAGTTACAGGACTAGCGGGATGGCCTCCTACAATGAGCAGTTCTTC | . | TRBJ2-1 | TRBD2 | TRBV6-2/TRBV6-3
CASSQARGPSGGPLHF | TGCGCCAGCAGCCAAGCTCGAGGGCCCTCCGGTGGGCCCCTCCACTTT | . | TRBJ1-6 | . | TRBV4-3
CASGDRNSYEQYF | TGTGCCAGCGGGGACAGAAACTCCTACGAGCAGTACTTC | . | TRBJ2-7 | TRBD1 | TRBV28
CASSFPTGTEAFF | TGTGCCAGCAGTTTCCCCACCGGCACTGAAGCTTTCTTT | . | TRBJ1-1 | . | TRBV6-2/TRBV6-3
CATSEADREVLYF | TGTGCCACCAGTGAGGCGGACAGGGAGGTTCTGTACTTC | . | TRBJ2-7 | TRBD1 | TRBV24-1
CASSSGTGGWDQPQHF | TGTGCCAGCAGTTCCGGGACAGGGGGCTGGGATCAGCCCCAGCATTTT | . | TRBJ1-5 | TRBD1 | TRBV5-6
CASSEAGTSAYEQYF | TGTGCCAGCAGTGAGGCCGGGACTAGCGCCTACGAGCAGTACTTC | . | TRBJ2-7 | TRBD2 | TRBV6-1
CASKGGLTRTEAFF | TGTGCCAGCAAAGGTGGACTTACCCGCACTGAAGCTTTCTTT | few | TRBJ1-1 | . | TRBV7-2
CASSLRENTEAFF | TGTGCCAGTAGCCTCAGGGAGAACACTGAAGCTTTCTTT | . | TRBJ1-1 | . | TRBV19
CATSRTSGPYNEQFF | TGTGCCACCAGCAGGACTAGCGGGCCCTACAATGAGCAGTTCTTC | . | TRBJ2-1 | TRBD2 | TRBV15
CASSEGQKTYGYTF | TGTGCCAGCAGCGAGGGACAGAAGACCTATGGCTACACCTTC | . | TRBJ1-2 | TRBD1 | TRBV6-2/TRBV6-3
CASSPRNVRTDTQYF | TGTGCCAGCTCACCACGGAATGTGAGGACTGATACGCAGTATTTT | . | TRBJ2-3 | . | TRBV18
CASSPGNEQFF | TGTGCCAGCAGTCCCGGGAATGAGCAGTTCTTC | . | TRBJ2-1 | . | TRBV25-1
CSVASTGSHEQYF | TGCAGCGTTGCCTCGACAGGGTCCCACGAGCAGTACTTC | . | TRBJ2-7 | TRBD1 | TRBV29-1
CASSPAPTRVEQFF | TGTGCCAGCAGCCCCGCGCCTACTAGGGTTGAGCAGTTCTTC | . | TRBJ2-1 | . | TRBV11-2
CASADRGGTEAFF | TGTGCCAGCGCGGACAGGGGAGGAACTGAAGCTTTCTTT | . | TRBJ1-1 | TRBD1 | TRBV28
CASSLRSDYSNQPQHF | TGTGCCAGCAGCTTAAGGTCAGACTATAGCAATCAGCCCCAGCATTTT | . | TRBJ1-5 | . | TRBV7-2
CASSHLASARELGYTF | TGTGCCAGCAGCCATTTGGCGTCGGCCAGGGAATTGGGCTACACCTTC | . | TRBJ1-2 | . | TRBV3-1/TRBV3-2
CASSLASTGELFF | TGCGCCAGCAGCTTGGCTAGCACCGGGGAGCTGTTTTTT | . | TRBJ2-2 | . | TRBV5-1